This TCR beta chain is from a study of T cell changes during pregnancy in multiple sclerosis. The table came from immunoSEQ multiplex PCR; TCRdb's copy has only in-frame clones and leaves some out. The table has approximately 97,000 clones, around 92% seen once. Note on this clone: Other DNA sequences within the sample encode an identical CDR3.

Germline CDR1 is LNHDA and CDR2 is SQIVND (reference sequence). Trimming took off 3 bases at V and 3 bases at J, with 13 bases between the two ends. The CDR3 extends over 15 amino acids. This clonotype was obtained from a female donor in good health, enrolled as a control in a pregnancy study. The sequenced sample was peripheral blood, obtained after pregnancy. The chain joins TRBV19 to TRBJ2-3, with a weak D call TRBD1 (8 bases). In DNA form, the CDR3 reads TGTGCCAGTAGTATCGGACAGGGAGGGACAGATACGCAGTATTTT. It encodes CASSIGQGGTDTQYF.